This T cell receptor (beta chain) was found in a study of blood T cell repertoires in COVID-19. Libraries were prepared by immunoSEQ multiplex PCR; TCRdb keeps only in-frame clonotypes and omits some of them. The table lists roughly 340,000 clones, over 75% of them singletons. Trimming removed 4 bases from V and 0 bases from J; junction bases left unmatched: 4. The CDR3 spans 14 residues. CDR1 is SGDLS and CDR2 is YYNGEE in the germline V gene. The TCR comes from a man aged 18 to 29 who had recovered from COVID-19. The chain couples TRBV9 to TRBJ2-7; the match to TRBD2 covers 7 bases. Sequencing was carried out using PBMCs or T cells enriched from blood (not recorded which). In DNA, the CDR3 is TGTGCCAGCAGCCCTGGGGGGGACTCCTACGAGCAGTACTTC. This gives the protein CASSPGGDSYEQYF.